The present T cell receptor beta chain was sequenced within a study of blood T cell repertoires in COVID-19. Turning to the study itself: COVID-19 samples, acute and convalescent, were from the United States, Italy and Spain. Sources were T cells, B-cell-depleted T cells, or PBMCs; the material itself was cDNA or gDNA.

The ends were cut back, 8 bases at V and 4 bases at J, with 11 bases in the middle. From germline, CDR1 is SGHTA and CDR2 FQGNSA. The length of the CDR3 is 12 residues. Original analysis: Amplification of reference gene primers was used by the study to estimate nucleated cell counts. The assay was immunoSEQ multiplex PCR, and TCRdb's table has in-frame clones only and misses some. V, J and clone size derive from that table, while D and trimming were established from the DNA sequence. The data show about 200,000 clones, 86% seen once. What was sequenced was peripheral blood. This chain uses TRBV7-2 with TRBJ1-2; possible D gene TRBD1, 5 bases. The receptor was derived from an elderly man with acute or convalescent COVID-19. The DNA of the CDR3 is TGTGCCAGCTCAACAGGTCGCTATGGCTACACCTTC. Amino acids: CASSTGRYGYTF.